A single sample is the source of the 19 T cell receptor beta chains below, sequenced in a study of T cell changes during pregnancy in multiple sclerosis. Clones were sequenced by immunoSEQ multiplex PCR, and TCRdb holds only the in-frame ones, with some missing. The sample includes about 56,000 clones, around 90% seen only once; the top ten take around 0.5%. The sequences come from CD4+ T cells from peripheral blood mononuclear cells, collected in the third trimester of pregnancy. The receptor source for this set is a female donor with multiple sclerosis, enrolled in a pregnancy study.

The chain couples TRBV5-6 to TRBJ2-3, with 8 bases lining up with TRBD1. Trimming took 0 bases from V and 6 from J; bases not matched to a gene: 6. The germline CDR1 and CDR2 sequences are SGHDT and YYEEEE. This CDR3 is built from 15 residues. The CDR3 loop is CASSLAGQVWDTQYF. In DNA form, the CDR3 reads TGTGCCAGCAGCTTGGCGGGACAGGTATGGGATACGCAGTATTTT. Full variable domain (rest looked up from reference TRBV5-6 and TRBJ2-3): DAGVTQSPTHLIKTRGQQVTLRCSPKSGHDTVSWYQQALGQGPQFIFQYYEEEERQRGNFPDRFSGHQFPNYSSELNVNALLLGDSALYLCASSLAGQVWDTQYFGPGTRLTVL.

The chain has TRBV5-6 and TRBJ1-5; 9 nucleotides align to TRBD1. V lost 0 bases, J lost 9 bases, and 10 bases stayed unmatched. CDR3 size: 16 residues. Germline CDR1 is SGHDT and CDR2 is YYEEEE. The CDR3 DNA is TGTGCCAGCAGCTTGGGCGGGACAGGGCGCTCGTCGCCCCAGCATTTT. As protein: CASSLGGTGRSSPQHF.

The chain employs TRBV18 and TRBJ2-3; maybe TRBD1 (5 bases). Per germline, CDR1 KGHSH and CDR2 LQKENI. The CDR3 totals 15 residues. Trimming pared 3 bases from V and 0 bases from J, leaving 10 bases between. The CDR3 nucleotides read TGTGCCAGCTCACCGAAGGGGATGAGCACAGATACGCAGTATTTT. Its protein is CASSPKGMSTDTQYF.

The chain joins TRBV5-3 to TRBJ2-2; D is unresolved. TRBV5-3 is placed among ORFs of uncertain function. This CDR3 region has 12 residues. Trimming shortened V by 1 base and J by 9 bases, and 7 bases separated the two germline ends. The CDR3 sequence: CARSLSFRELFF. CDR3 coding DNA: TGTGCCAGAAGCTTGTCCTTCCGGGAGCTGTTTTTT.

The chain uses TRBV6-6 and TRBJ2-5; 10 nucleotides match TRBD1. Unmatched junction bases numbered 9, after V lost 6 bases and J lost 5 bases. The CDR3 has 15 residues. CDR1 is MNHNY and CDR2 is SVGAGI in the germline V gene (reference sequence). As DNA, the CDR3 is TGTGCCAGCAGGCAAGTCACGGACAGGGGGGAGACCCAGTACTTC. Translated: CASRQVTDRGETQYF.

The sample holds a few counts of this clone. The chain recombines TRBV29-1 with TRBJ2-7; the D gene is possibly TRBD2 (6 bases). This CDR3 is built from 11 residues. Germline lookup yields CDR1 SQVTM and CDR2 ANQGSEA. The ends were cut back, 7 bases at V and 1 base at J, with 8 bases in the middle. DNA of the CDR3: TGCAGCGCGGGAGATTCCTACGAGCAGTACTTC. Protein: CSAGDSYEQYF.

CDR3 amino acids: CASSQPRRINYGYTF. DNA for the CDR3: TGTGCCAGCAGCCAGCCCCGGAGGATCAACTATGGCTACACCTTC. This sequence joins TRBV6-5 and TRBJ1-2; no clear D. The CDR3 runs 15 residues. V lost 6 bases to trimming and J lost 2 bases, with 16 bases between them. The germline gives CDR1 MNHEY, CDR2 SVGAGI.

J is TRBJ2-5 and V is TRBV15; 11 nucleotides align to TRBD1. The trim removed 4 bases at V and 3 bases at J, leaving 7 bases unmatched. Germline CDR1 reads LNHNV; CDR2 reads YYDKDF (reference sequence). This CDR3 has 16 residues. CDR3 DNA: TGTGCCACCAGCACGGGGGACAGGGGGTCCAAAGAGACCCAGTACTTC. This gives the protein CATSTGDRGSKETQYF.

This clone was detected only once. This chain links TRBV6-5 with TRBJ2-7; D is perhaps TRBD2 (5 bases). Trimming cost V 3 bases and J 6 bases, with 15 bases left between them. The CDR3 totals 14 residues. Per germline, CDR1 MNHEY and CDR2 SVGAGI. The CDR3 here is CASSYTQVGVEQYF. CDR3 bases: TGTGCCAGCAGTTATACCCAGGTCGGGGTCGAGCAGTACTTC.

The chain employs TRBV7-6 and TRBJ2-5; TRBD2 aligns across 12 bases. V dropped 1 base and J dropped 5; count of bases not matched to a gene: 8. Per the germline V gene, CDR1 is SGHVS and CDR2 is FNYEAQ. The CDR3 contains 17 residues. CDR3 in amino acids: CASSLGTSGVAGETQYF. For the CDR3, the DNA is TGTGCCAGCAGCTTAGGGACTAGCGGGGTGGCGGGGGAGACCCAGTACTTC.

This clone was detected once. The V gene is TRBV11-2, the J gene TRBJ1-1; D is undetermined. The CDR3 totals 12 residues. Germline V gene sequence: CDR1 SGHAT, CDR2 FQNNGV. The V gene lost 7 bases and the J gene lost 1 base, with 7 bases spanning the gap. The CDR3: CASTGRNTEAFF. The CDR3 DNA reads as TGTGCCAGCACCGGGAGGAACACTGAAGCTTTCTTT.

V gene TRBV6-5 combines with J gene TRBJ1-4; unclear D gene. Germline-derived CDR1 and CDR2 are MNHEY and SVGAGI. V lost 6 bases, J lost 1 base, and 12 bases lay in between. The CDR3 loop spans 15 amino acids. The CDR3: CASSPGGRTNEKLFF. The CDR3 DNA reads TGTGCCAGCAGCCCTGGCGGTAGAACTAATGAAAAACTGTTTTTT.

The chain carries TRBV18 and TRBJ2-1; 9 bases align to TRBD1. V lost 4 bases to trimming and J lost 7 bases; unmatched junction nucleotides: 11. CDR1 is KGHSH and CDR2 is LQKENI in the germline V gene. The CDR3 length is 16 residues. CDR3 nucleotide sequence: TGTGCCAGCTCACGAATTCCGGGACAGGGTGAAAATGAGCAGTTCTTC. It is translated as CASSRIPGQGENEQFF.

This CDR3 reads CASSGERTDTQYF. CDR3 DNA sequence: TGTGCCAGCAGCGGAGAGCGCACAGATACGCAGTATTTT. The rearrangement joins TRBV6-5 to TRBJ2-3; D gene uncertain. From germline, CDR1 is MNHEY and CDR2 SVGAGI. The CDR3 has 13 amino acids. V lost 6 bases and J lost 1, with 8 bases in between.

The chain recombines TRBV18 with TRBJ1-1, with 8 bases that match TRBD1. This CDR3 has 14 amino acids. Germline V gives CDR1 KGHSH, CDR2 LQKENI. After removal of 6 bases from V and 2 bases from J, the junction contained 5 bases not matched to a gene. The CDR3 here is CASSLGQANTEAFF. The DNA of the CDR3 is TGTGCCAGCTCGTTGGGACAGGCAAACACTGAAGCTTTCTTT.

This chain uses TRBV11-2 with TRBJ1-1; no reliable D call. The germline CDR1 and CDR2 sequences are SGHAT and FQNNGV. Trimming left V 5 bases short and J 6 bases short, with 13 bases between. CDR3 length: 13 amino acids. The CDR3 DNA is TGTGCCAGCAGCCCCCTAACGGTATCTGAAGCTTTCTTT. Amino acids: CASSPLTVSEAFF.

The V call is TRBV6-6, the J call TRBJ2-1; 12 bases match TRBD1. Trimming removed 6 bases from V and 8 bases from J; junction bases left unmatched: 11. The germline CDR1 and CDR2 sequences are MNHNY and SVGAGI (reference sequence). The CDR3 covers 16 residues. Here the CDR3 reads CASSTTGGTGGYEQFF. Here the CDR3 DNA reads TGTGCCAGCAGCACAACCGGTGGGACAGGGGGCTATGAGCAGTTCTTC.

This clone was counted between two and nine times. The rearrangement uses TRBV2 and TRBJ1-1; 8 bases agree with TRBD1. The V gene end was trimmed by 6 bases and the J gene end by 4 bases; junction bases not matched to a gene: 7. Germline V gene data show CDR1 as SNHLY and CDR2 as FYNNEI. The CDR3 is 14 residues long. The CDR3 DNA reads as TGTGCCAGCAGGTTCCCGACAGGGGTCACTGAAGCTTTCTTT. Its translation: CASRFPTGVTEAFF. The full variable domain, rest sourced from reference TRBV2 and TRBJ1-1, is EPEVTQTPSHQVTQMGQEVILRCVPISNHLYFYWYRQILGQKVEFLVSFYNNEISEKSEIFDDQFSVERPDGSNFTLKIRSTKLEDSAMYFCASRFPTGVTEAFFGQGTRLTVV.

This sequence joins TRBV7-3 and TRBJ2-3; TRBD2 matches at 8 bases. The CDR3 runs 16 residues. The junction had 11 bases not matched to a gene; V was cut back by 5 bases and J by 4 bases. CDR1 is SGHTA and CDR2 is FQGTGA in the germline V gene. DNA for the CDR3: TGTGCCAGCAGCCCCATCGGGGGGGGGCAATCAGATACGCAGTATTTT. Protein: CASSPIGGGQSDTQYF.